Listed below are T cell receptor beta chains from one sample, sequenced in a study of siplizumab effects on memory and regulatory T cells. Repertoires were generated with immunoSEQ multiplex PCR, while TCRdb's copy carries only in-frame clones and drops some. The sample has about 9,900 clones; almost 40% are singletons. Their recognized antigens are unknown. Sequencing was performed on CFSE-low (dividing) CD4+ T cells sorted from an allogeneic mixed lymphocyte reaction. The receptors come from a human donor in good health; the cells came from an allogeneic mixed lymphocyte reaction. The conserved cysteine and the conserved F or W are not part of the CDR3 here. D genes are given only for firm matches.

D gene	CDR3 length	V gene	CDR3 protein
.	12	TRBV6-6	ASRQQGAHSPLH
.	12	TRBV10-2	ASRPTGSSETQY
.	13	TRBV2	ASSQTGKDNQPQH
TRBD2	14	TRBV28	ASSFSGRRSYNEQF
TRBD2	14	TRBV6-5	ASSYLRTSSNNEQF
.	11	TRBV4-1	ASSLSGDQPQH
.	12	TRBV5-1	ASSLLVPQETQY
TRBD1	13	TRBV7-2	ASSLTGGAGQPQH
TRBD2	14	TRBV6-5	ASSYSSGGLHNEQF
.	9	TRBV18	ASSRQETQY
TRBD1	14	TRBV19	ASSILGRGQNQPQH
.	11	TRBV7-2	ASSLGLGETQY
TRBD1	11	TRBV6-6	AISKGQAYEQY
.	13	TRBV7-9	ASSLLMGGSYGYT
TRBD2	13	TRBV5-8	ASSPYTLAGFEQF
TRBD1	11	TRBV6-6	ASSRDRSYEQY
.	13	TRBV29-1	SVEDGTSSTDTQY
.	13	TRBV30	AWSVRSGRSSGYT
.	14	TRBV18	ASSPPQGRNLYGYT
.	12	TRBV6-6	ASRPARGTYEQY
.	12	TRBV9	ASSVGVLTGELF
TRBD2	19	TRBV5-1	ASSSRAMRLAGPSSYNEQF
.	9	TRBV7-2	ASSLGDLQY
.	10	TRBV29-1	SVIGPADTQY
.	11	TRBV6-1	ASSSTGGQPQH
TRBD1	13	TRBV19	ASRNTGGGTDTQY
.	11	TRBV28	ASSLNNPREQY
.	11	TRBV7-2	ASSLAEAGRLF
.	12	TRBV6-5	ASSPSGPRGTQY
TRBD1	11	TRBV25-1	ASRDRRNEKLF
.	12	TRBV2	ASSVEASYNEQF
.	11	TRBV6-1	ASLRRSGNTIY
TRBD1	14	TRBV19	ASSIGDRIANEKLF
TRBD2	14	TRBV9	ASSVGLAETQETQY
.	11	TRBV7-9	ASSLEGPHEQY
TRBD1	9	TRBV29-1	SVKPGQTQY
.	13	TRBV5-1	ASSLLGQGDTEAF
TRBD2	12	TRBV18	ASSPLGRDYEQY
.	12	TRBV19	ASSKSQINQPQH
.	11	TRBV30	AWSLQVQETQY
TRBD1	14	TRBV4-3	ASSKTGTGNQETQY
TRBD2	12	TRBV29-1	SVGAPGLADLQY
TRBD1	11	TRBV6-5	ASRSTGSHEQY
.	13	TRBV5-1	ASSARHAVGETQY
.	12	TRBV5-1	ASSLERSSYGYT
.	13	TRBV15	ATSSRDGPGNIQY
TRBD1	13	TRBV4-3	ASSQDRGWVNEQF